The text below deals with one TCR beta chain. Clones were sequenced by immunoSEQ multiplex PCR, and TCRdb holds only the in-frame ones, with some missing. The profile covers approximately 150,000 clones, with nearly 90% appearing a single time and approximately 8% taken by the ten largest. Trimming removed 6 bases from V and 0 bases from J; junction bases left unmatched: 11. This CDR3 contains 17 residues. CDR1 and CDR2 (germline): LGHDT, YNNKEL (reference sequence). This entry comes from a study of control samples from healthy donors and cancer patients. This chain joins TRBV3-1 (or the pseudogene TRBV3-2) and TRBJ2-7, with TRBD2 identical over 10 bases. The receptor was isolated from a man in his forties or fifties with head and neck cancer. The material sequenced was PBMCs. CDR3 residues: CASSPTLAGVSSYEQYF. The DNA of the CDR3 is TGTGCCAGCAGTCCGACTCTAGCGGGAGTAAGCTCCTACGAGCAGTACTTC.